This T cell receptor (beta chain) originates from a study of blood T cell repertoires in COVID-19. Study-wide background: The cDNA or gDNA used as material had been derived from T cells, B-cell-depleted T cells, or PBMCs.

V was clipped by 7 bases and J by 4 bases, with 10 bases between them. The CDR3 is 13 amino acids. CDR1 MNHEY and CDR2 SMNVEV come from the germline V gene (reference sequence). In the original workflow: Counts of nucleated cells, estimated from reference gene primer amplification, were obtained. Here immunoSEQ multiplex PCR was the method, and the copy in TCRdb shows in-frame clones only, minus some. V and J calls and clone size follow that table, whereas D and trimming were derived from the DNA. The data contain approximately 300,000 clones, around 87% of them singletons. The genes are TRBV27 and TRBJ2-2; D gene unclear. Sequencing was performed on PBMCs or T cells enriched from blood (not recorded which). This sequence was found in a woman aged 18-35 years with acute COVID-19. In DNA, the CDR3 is TGTGCCAGCACCTCTCCTTTCACCGGGGAGCTGTTTTTT. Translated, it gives CASTSPFTGELFF.